This is a list of T cell receptor beta chains from one sample in a study of cytomegalovirus exposure and HLA in healthy donors. Produced via immunoSEQ multiplex PCR; TCRdb's table is partial and in-frame only. This sample's table reports roughly 50,000 clones. The sample taken for sequencing was PBMCs. Receptor source: a female donor in good health and CMV-seronegative. The CDR3 runs from the conserved cysteine through the conserved F or W.

TRBJ1-2 TRBV30 CAWNLLRDRGLYGYTF
TRBJ2-3 TRBV28 CASSPRGDLDTQYF
TRBJ1-2 TRBV27 CASSFRRGEGYTF
TRBJ1-2 TRBV28 CASSLGTGTLGYTF
TRBJ1-3 TRBV27 CASTSFRGKCGNTIYF
TRBJ1-2 TRBV9 CASSVEPRSNGYTF
TRBJ2-4 TRBV15 CATSRDRGVQYF
TRBJ2-5 TRBV6-5 CASSYLSAQETQYF
TRBJ2-5 TRBV5-1 CASSSGLAGGRQETQYF
TRBJ2-7 TRBV29-1 CSVGYLDSYEQYF
TRBJ2-1 TRBV7-9 CASSAPPGLGGNEQFF
TRBJ2-1 TRBV5-1 CASGAGTSGRNEQFF
TRBJ1-4 TRBV29-1 CSVVTTGRLFF
TRBJ2-5 TRBV4-2 CASSQDLEYRAQYF
TRBJ1-1 TRBV15 CATSREGGVVKAFF
TRBJ2-1 TRBV6-6 CASSYLRDRFREQFF
TRBJ1-3 TRBV5-4 CASSRGGSYSGNTIYF
TRBJ1-5 TRBV28 CASSFRRQGNNQPQHF
TRBJ2-7 TRBV6-5 CASRRSAGIEQYF
TRBJ2-1 TRBV2 CASRPGQGYNEQFF
TRBJ1-1 TRBV6-1 CASSENSPWGRRMNTEAFF
TRBJ1-1 TRBV7-9 CASSDPGTGEMNTEAFF
TRBJ2-7 TRBV28 CATYAPYEQYF
TRBJ2-7 TRBV29-1 CSFLLAGRYEQYF
TRBJ2-7 TRBV4-1 CANGQGAYEQYF
TRBJ2-1 TRBV29-1 CSVTSGDASNEQFF
TRBJ1-5 TRBV6-1 CASSEAGHRNQPQHF
TRBJ2-7 TRBV6-1 CASSAGTGGGYEQYF
TRBJ2-2 TRBV19 CASSPMGDSSTANTGELFF
TRBJ1-5 TRBV28 CASSPDRFDNQPQHF
TRBJ2-1 TRBV19 CASSPGSDNEQFF
TRBJ1-1 TRBV7-2 CASSLWTGQNTEAFF
TRBJ2-5 TRBV7-9 CASSSPITQYF
TRBJ1-4 TRBV5-1 CASSTRTDTEKLFF
TRBJ1-5 TRBV6-1 CAIKKGGNQPQHF
TRBJ1-4 TRBV7-9 CACRAGSTEKLFF
TRBJ2-3 TRBV6-5 CASSPGLRRSDTQYF
TRBJ1-5 TRBV6-5 CASSYQRDSSPQHF
TRBJ1-3 TRBV6-5 CASSPGVPGNTIYF
TRBJ2-5 TRBV30 CAWSPSRGGYETQYF
TRBJ2-7 TRBV20-1 CSASLGEQYF
TRBJ2-5 TRBV5-1 CASSFDGAQTQYF
TRBJ1-1 TRBV4-2 CASSDRGRGTEAFF
TRBJ2-7 TRBV12-2 CASRRNNSGQGAEQYF
TRBJ1-1 TRBV6-1 CASSESFTGGMNTEAFF
TRBJ1-1 TRBV18 CASSPGRGNTEAFF
TRBJ2-2 TRBV5-4 CASSLRFASGATNTGELFF
TRBJ1-2 TRBV19 CASSHNPYGYTF
TRBJ2-3 TRBV5-1 CASSLISSGGVDTQYF
TRBJ1-5 TRBV9 CASSAAGDQPQHF
TRBJ2-3 TRBV6-5 CASTKTDTSTDTQYF
TRBJ2-3 TRBV15 CATSSRGLAPDTQYF